One and the same sample provided the 30 T cell receptor beta chains below, sequenced in a study of T-cell reconstitution after alpha-beta-depleted transplantation in children (dated by TCRdb to the mid-2010s). Library construction relied on PCR. TCRdb lists the instrument as Illumina HiSeq 2500. To normalize quantification of the TCRbeta repertoire, the TCR libraries were built with molecular barcoding that relied on unique molecular identifiers. TCRdb handled the public reads itself, with Q25 trimming in fastp and clone calling in MiXCR, and kept productive beta chains. Duplicate CDR3 protein sequences are folded into a single record with the most common DNA and genes. This sample holds some 440,000 distinct CDR3 sequences; 16% were observed only once. The top ten hold under 30% of the sample. In the paper's terms, the treatment or condition label means: allogeneic hematopoietic cell transplantation with graft depleted of TCRalphabeta T cells and CD19 B cells.

This specimen consisted of PBMCs, mostly from graft donor cells, obtained 360 days after TCRalphabeta/CD19-depleted stem cell transplant. The receptors derive from a boy younger than two who had a stem cell transplant for Wiskott-Aldrich syndrome, so the T cells may come from the graft donor.

In its sample, this clonotype was seen a few times. The V call is TRBV12-3 or TRBV12-4, the J call TRBJ2-3; D not resolved. This CDR3 has 13 amino acids. The ends were cut back, 2 bases at V and 9 bases at J, with 12 bases in the middle. CDR3 sequence reads: CASSLTISMTQYF. CDR3 nucleotides: TGTGCCAGCAGTTTAACCATTTCGATGACGCAGTATTTT.

The sample holds many counts of this clonotype. The rearrangement uses TRBV11-2 and TRBJ2-1; 12 bases fit TRBD2. The V segment lost 2 bases and the J segment 0 bases; nucleotides outside the gene matches: 8. CDR3 size: 19 residues. Germline V lookup: CDR1 SGHAT, CDR2 FQNNGV. The CDR3 DNA sequence: TGTGCCAGCAGCTTATTGAGGCTAGCGGGAGGGCTCTCCTACAATGAGCAGTTCTTC. This sequence encodes CASSLLRLAGGLSYNEQFF. The whole variable domain, remainder taken from reference TRBV11-2 and TRBJ2-1, is EAGVAQSPRYKIIEKRQSVAFWCNPISGHATLYWYQQILGQGPKLLIQFQNNGVVDDSQLPKDRFSAERLKGVDSTLKIQPAKLEDSAVYLCASSLLRLAGGLSYNEQFFGPGTRLTVL.

This clonotype was counted between two and nine times. The gene calls are TRBV29-1 and TRBJ2-1, with 10 bases fitting TRBD1. Germline loops: CDR1 SQVTM, CDR2 ANQGSEA. This CDR3 spans 14 amino acids. The V and J ends lost 4 bases and 3 bases, in that order; junction bases with no gene match: 3. CDR3 region: CSVAGTGVYNEQFF. The DNA for the CDR3 is TGCAGCGTTGCCGGGACAGGGGTCTACAATGAGCAGTTCTTC.

The V call is TRBV20-1, the J call TRBJ2-3; D is uncertain. V was trimmed by 8 bases and J by 2 bases, leaving 14 bases between them. CDR1 is DFQATT and CDR2 is SNEGSKA in the germline V gene (reference sequence). The length of the CDR3 is 13 residues. CDR3 DNA sequence: TGCAGTCACACCCACCGGGCCACAGATACGCAGTATTTT. Its translation is CSHTHRATDTQYF.

This clonotype was seen ten or more times. This rearrangement joins TRBV7-8 to TRBJ2-5; D might be TRBD2 (6 bases). V was shortened by 5 bases and J by 5 bases, with 12 bases between the two germline ends. The CDR3 runs to 13 residues. From germline, CDR1 is SGHVS and CDR2 FQNEAQ. The CDR3 loop reads CASSLGLMETQYF. The CDR3 DNA sequence: TGTGCCAGCAGCCTGGGACTGATGGAGACCCAGTACTTC.

The chain recombines TRBV5-1 with TRBJ2-2; the D gene is possibly TRBD2 (5 bases). The CDR3 is made up of 16 amino acids. V was cut by 0 bases and J by 5 bases, with 14 bases left in between. Germline CDR1 and CDR2: SGHRS and YFSETQ. DNA for the CDR3: TGCGCCAGCAGCTTGGCCTCTATGAGGAGGACCGGGGAGCTGTTTTTT. As protein: CASSLASMRRTGELFF.

This clonotype was counted only a few times. The V and J genes are TRBV5-5 and TRBJ2-5, with 7 bases that match TRBD2. CDR1 and CDR2 (germline): SGHKS, YYEKEE (reference sequence). This CDR3 comprises 16 residues. V lost 2 bases to trimming and J lost 4 bases; unmatched junction nucleotides: 11. The CDR3 DNA reads as TGTGCCAGCAGCTTAAGCTTAACGGCGGGAGTAGAGACCCAGTACTTC. It specifies CASSLSLTAGVETQYF.

The chain is built from TRBV5-1 and TRBJ2-2, with TRBD2 identical over 7 bases. There are 16 residues in the CDR3. From germline, CDR1 is SGHRS and CDR2 YFSETQ. V was clipped by 2 bases and J by 2 bases; unmatched bases: 6. DNA of the CDR3: TGCGCCAGCAGCTTCCGGCGGGGGAGAAACACCGGGGAGCTGTTTTTT. Protein: CASSFRRGRNTGELFF.

The table lists this clonotype with a few counts. The chain has TRBV6-5 and TRBJ2-7; D not resolved. Germline-derived CDR1 and CDR2 are MNHEY and SVGAGI. This CDR3 contains 16 residues. V lost 0 bases, J lost 0 bases, and 12 bases lay in between. CDR3 in amino acids: CASSYSTWHPSYEQYF. CDR3 nucleotide sequence: TGTGCCAGCAGTTACTCCACGTGGCACCCCTCCTACGAGCAGTACTTC.

In its sample, this clonotype was seen a few times. The rearrangement links TRBV7-2 to TRBJ2-1, with no clear D. The length of the CDR3 is 13 residues. CDR1 SGHTA and CDR2 FQGNSA come from the germline V gene. V lost 0 bases and J 13 bases, leaving 13 bases between the germline ends. The CDR3 nucleotides are TGTGCCAGCAGCTTAGCACAGCTAGGTGCCCAGTTCTTC. Its protein product is CASSLAQLGAQFF.

The CDR3 region has the DNA TGTGCCAGTAGGTCTTCGGGGGCCTTCCAAGAGACCCAGTACTTC. This sequence encodes CASRSSGAFQETQYF. The chain recombines TRBV19 with TRBJ2-5, with D perhaps given as TRBD1 or TRBD2 (6 bases each). Germline CDR1 is LNHDA and CDR2 is SQIVND (reference sequence). V shed 6 bases and J shed 1 base, with 15 bases lying between them. The CDR3 has 15 amino acids.

This clonotype has more than one count but fewer than ten. This chain links TRBV6-1 with TRBJ2-7, with 7 bases matching TRBD1. Looked up from germline, CDR1 is MNHNS and CDR2 is SASEGT. V trimming: 8 bases; J trimming: 4 bases; junction bases outside the gene matches: 11. The CDR3 is 14 residues long. The CDR3 DNA is TGTGCCAGCTTCTCGACCGACAGGGTGTACGAGCAGTACTTC. Translated, it gives CASFSTDRVYEQYF.

The table lists this clonotype with a few counts. This chain connects TRBV12-3 or TRBV12-4 to TRBJ2-3, with D hard to call. The V end lost 2 bases, the J end lost 2 bases, and 11 bases lay between the germline ends. The CDR3 spans 15 residues. CDR3 nucleotides: TGTGCCAGCAGTTTATTCGCGGTACCCACAGATACGCAGTATTTT. This translates into CASSLFAVPTDTQYF.

This clonotype turned up a few times. The V gene is TRBV15, the J gene TRBJ2-7, with D perhaps given as TRBD1 or TRBD2 (5 bases each). The V and J ends lost 3 bases and 7 bases respectively, with 13 bases between them. Germline V gene lookup returns CDR1 LNHNV and CDR2 YYDKDF (reference sequence). This CDR3 is built from 13 residues. CDR3 loop: CATSSRGVGEQYF. The CDR3 DNA reads TGTGCCACCAGCAGCAGAGGGGTAGGGGAGCAGTACTTC.

This clonotype was observed a handful of times. V and J are TRBV24-1 and TRBJ2-1; D is tentatively TRBD1 or TRBD2 (5 bases each). The germline V gene has CDR1 KGHDR and CDR2 SFDVKD. The ends were cut back, 7 bases at V and 4 bases at J, with 13 bases in the middle. This CDR3 region has 14 residues. In DNA, the CDR3 is TGTGCCACCAGGCGCTCCGGGGCATACAATGAGCAGTTCTTC. Translation gives CATRRSGAYNEQFF.

The table lists this clonotype with many counts. The germline gene is not matched at one end of the junction; a read error may be the cause. The V call is TRBV5-1, the J call TRBJ1-1, with D maybe TRBD1 (5 bases). Germline assignment: CDR1 SGHRS and CDR2 YFSETQ. This CDR3 contains 14 residues. The CDR3 DNA sequence: TGCGCCAGCCGCTTCATGGGGGGGAACACTGAAGCTTTCTTT. Amino acids: CASRFMGGNTEAFF.

CDR3 nucleotides: TGTGCCAGCAGTCCCTTCGGGGATACGCAGTATTTT. It codes for CASSPFGDTQYF. This chain uses TRBV2 with TRBJ2-3; D is ambiguous. V gave up 5 bases and J gave up 6 bases, with 9 bases separating them. CDR3 length: 12 residues. The germline V gene encodes CDR1 SNHLY and CDR2 FYNNEI.

This clonotype was picked up a small number of times. This CDR3 is CASSPKVWVRETQYF. DNA for the CDR3: TGTGCCAGCAGTCCCAAGGTCTGGGTAAGAGAGACCCAGTACTTC. The chain employs TRBV28 and TRBJ2-5; no reliable D call. V dropped 5 bases and J dropped 4 bases, with 17 bases sitting between them. Germline V lookup: CDR1 MDHEN, CDR2 SYDVKM. The CDR3 has 15 amino acids.

Comment on this clonotype: One junction end disagrees with the germline gene, perhaps due to a read error. The chain recombines TRBV12-3 or TRBV12-4 with TRBJ2-3; tentatively, D is TRBD2 (5 bases). The CDR3 has 18 residues. CDR3 nucleotide sequence: TGTACCAGCAGTTTAGCTCGCGGACTCGCTCTCACACCCTATACGCAGTATTTT. As protein: CTSSLARGLALTPYTQYF.

This clonotype was picked up a small number of times. The V and J genes are TRBV10-3 and TRBJ1-2; no firm D call. There are 13 residues in the CDR3. CDR1 and CDR2 (germline): ENHRY, SYGVKD. V was trimmed by 8 bases and J by 9 bases, leaving 19 bases between them. CDR3: CAIGRILDKRYTF. As DNA, the CDR3 is TGTGCCATCGGAAGGATTTTAGACAAGCGCTACACCTTC.

The J gene is TRBJ2-3, the V gene TRBV10-3, with D tentatively TRBD2 (6 bases). V lost 6 bases and J 2 bases, leaving 15 bases between the germline ends. The CDR3 has 15 amino acids. Germline V CDR1 and CDR2: ENHRY, SYGVKD. CDR3 DNA sequence: TGTGCCATCAGGGGGGGACCCGCCCCCACAGATACGCAGTATTTT. This encodes CAIRGGPAPTDTQYF.

This chain links TRBV29-1 with TRBJ2-3; D gene uncertain. CDR3 length: 14 amino acids. CDR1 and CDR2 from the germline V gene are SQVTM and ANQGSEA. V was pared by 4 bases and J by 1 base, with 12 bases between. CDR3 region: CSVGYAPRTDTQYF. The CDR3 DNA reads as TGCAGCGTTGGTTACGCTCCCCGCACAGATACGCAGTATTTT.

This clonotype showed up just a few times. The chain couples TRBV2 to TRBJ2-2, with 7 bases aligning to TRBD1. The trim removed 7 bases at V and 0 bases at J, leaving 5 bases unmatched. The CDR3 sequence is 15 residues long. Germline CDR1 SNHLY, CDR2 FYNNEI. CDR3 coding DNA: TGTGCCAGCAAAAAGGGACAGACGAACACCGGGGAGCTGTTTTTT. It specifies CASKKGQTNTGELFF.

The chain's CDR3 is CASSHSGQLNIQYF. As DNA, the CDR3 is TGTGCCAGCAGCCACTCGGGACAACTAAACATTCAGTACTTC. The genes are TRBV3-1 and TRBJ2-4, with a weak D call TRBD1 (6 bases). Trimming pared 3 bases from V and 6 bases from J, leaving 12 bases between. Per the germline V gene, CDR1 is LGHDT and CDR2 is YNNKEL (reference sequence). The CDR3 sequence is 14 residues long.

This chain uses TRBV7-6 with TRBJ1-6; D possibly corresponds to TRBD1 (5 bases). Deletions cut 2 bases from V and 0 bases from J, with 8 bases between. Germline CDR1 SGHVS, CDR2 FNYEAQ. The CDR3 extends over 16 amino acids. This CDR3 reads CASSLKGASYNSPLHF. Written as DNA, the CDR3 is TGTGCCAGCAGCTTAAAAGGGGCCTCCTATAATTCACCCCTCCACTTT.

This clonotype was counted a few times. The rearrangement uses TRBV12-3 or TRBV12-4 and TRBJ2-4, with D possibly being TRBD2 (6 bases). Trimming removed 6 bases from V and 1 base from J, with 16 bases in between. The CDR3 sequence is 16 residues long. CDR3: CASRPGLGRAKNIQYF. CDR3 in DNA: TGTGCCAGCAGGCCGGGACTTGGGAGGGCCAAAAACATTCAGTACTTC.

The gene calls are TRBV10-3 and TRBJ2-7; 7 nucleotides align to TRBD2. V lost 3 bases, J lost 4 bases, and 9 bases stayed unmatched. The CDR3 runs 15 residues. The germline CDR1 and CDR2 sequences are ENHRY and SYGVKD. CDR3 sequence reads: CAISEPAGQAYEQYF. The CDR3 nucleotides read TGTGCCATCAGTGAACCAGCGGGGCAGGCTTACGAGCAGTACTTC.

The chain has TRBV5-4 and TRBJ2-5, with D perhaps TRBD2 (6 bases). V shed 2 bases and J shed 4 bases, with 9 bases lying between them. The germline V gene encodes CDR1 SGHNT and CDR2 YYREEE (reference sequence). This CDR3 is 13 amino acids long. The CDR3 DNA reads TGTGCCAGCAGCTTTGGGGAGGCAGAGACCCAGTACTTC. As protein: CASSFGEAETQYF.

The chain couples TRBV6-1 to TRBJ1-6; D uncertain. Germline V CDR1 and CDR2: MNHNS, SASEGT. The CDR3 consists of 14 residues. With 6 bases removed from V and 7 bases from J, the gap between germline ends came to 13 bases. CDR3 sequence (DNA): TGTGCCAGCAGCCACCTTAAGGTGAATTCACCCCTCCACTTT. Its protein is CASSHLKVNSPLHF.

This clonotype was seen a handful of times. The J gene is TRBJ2-3, the V gene TRBV25-1, with D possibly matching TRBD2 (6 bases). V lost 2 bases, J lost 3 bases, and 12 bases lay in between. The germline gives CDR1 MGHDK, CDR2 SYGVNS. The CDR3 is 15 amino acids. This CDR3 is CASSEPGVWTDTQYF. The CDR3 DNA follows: TGTGCCAGCAGTGAACCGGGGGTCTGGACAGATACGCAGTATTTT.